The clone carrying this T cell receptor beta chain was observed a handful of times. This record comes from a study of CD8 T cells in ankylosing spondylitis. This CDR3 contains 13 residues. The V end was cut by 3 bases, the J end by 4 bases, with 7 bases between. Germline CDR1 and CDR2: LNHDA and SQIVND (reference sequence). The authors made TCR beta libraries by quantitative 5'-RACE with molecular barcodes. TCRdb recomputed calls from the 5' RACE reads with MiXCR, one row per CDR3 protein. The table includes 40,000 to 55,000 distinct CDR3 sequences, 7.4% detected once. The clonotype was recovered from a female donor with ankylosing spondylitis or in good health (not recorded which). This sequence joins TRBV19 and TRBJ2-1; D not certain. Sequences were obtained from blood, either unsorted or a sorted T cell fraction (not recorded which). CDR3 nucleotides: TGTGCCAGTAGTATTGACATTTACAATGAGCAGTTCTTC. Its translation: CASSIDIYNEQFF.